The entry below describes one T cell receptor (beta chain). Its antigen is as yet unknown. This entry is derived from a study of T-cell memory formation after mild COVID-19. Germline assignment: CDR1 DFQATT and CDR2 SNEGSKA (reference sequence). V was clipped by 4 bases and J by 4 bases, with 13 bases between them. The CDR3 is 13 amino acids. One entry per CDR3 protein results from TCRdb running MiXCR on the 5' RACE reads. The data contain about 350,000 distinct CDR3 sequences, 12% to 15% of them singletons. Study results and caveats: Chiefly within CM and EM were the contracting CD4+ clones; CD8+ ones were within EMRA. Cross-reactive memory apparently joined, as some responding clones appeared in pre-infection memory.

This chain joins TRBV20-1 and TRBJ2-5, with D perhaps TRBD2 (5 bases). This clonotype originated in a man aged 18-30 years who had mild COVID-19 (a few samples of this study predate the infection). Cell type and time point are not known. Sequenced: PBMCs or a T cell subset sorted from them (not recorded which). In DNA form, the CDR3 reads TGCAGTGCTACGACCAGCGGTGGAGAGACCCAGTACTTC. Protein: CSATTSGGETQYF.